This paragraph reports one TCR beta chain. Per the original methods: Reference gene primer amplification yielded estimated nucleated cell counts. Repertoires were generated with immunoSEQ multiplex PCR, while TCRdb's copy carries only in-frame clones and drops some. V, J and clone size are taken as reported in that table, and D and trimming were inferred from the DNA itself. The table shows over 60,000 clones, with roughly nine tenths occurring only once. This sample stems from a study of blood T cell repertoires in COVID-19. At the level of the study: The United States, Italy and Spain were the sources of the acute and convalescent COVID-19 samples. PBMCs, B-cell-depleted T cells, or T cells were the source of the cDNA or gDNA that made up the material.

V lost 5 bases and J lost 0, with 8 bases in between. CDR1 and CDR2 from the germline V gene are MNHNY and SVGAGI (reference sequence). CDR3 length equals 14 residues. The TCR was taken from an elderly man with acute or convalescent COVID-19. Sample: peripheral blood. The gene calls are TRBV6-6 and TRBJ1-3; a weak D match, TRBD1 (6 bases). The CDR3 coding sequence is TGTGCCAGCAGTGGACAGATCTCTGGAAACACCATATATTTT. Amino acids: CASSGQISGNTIYF.